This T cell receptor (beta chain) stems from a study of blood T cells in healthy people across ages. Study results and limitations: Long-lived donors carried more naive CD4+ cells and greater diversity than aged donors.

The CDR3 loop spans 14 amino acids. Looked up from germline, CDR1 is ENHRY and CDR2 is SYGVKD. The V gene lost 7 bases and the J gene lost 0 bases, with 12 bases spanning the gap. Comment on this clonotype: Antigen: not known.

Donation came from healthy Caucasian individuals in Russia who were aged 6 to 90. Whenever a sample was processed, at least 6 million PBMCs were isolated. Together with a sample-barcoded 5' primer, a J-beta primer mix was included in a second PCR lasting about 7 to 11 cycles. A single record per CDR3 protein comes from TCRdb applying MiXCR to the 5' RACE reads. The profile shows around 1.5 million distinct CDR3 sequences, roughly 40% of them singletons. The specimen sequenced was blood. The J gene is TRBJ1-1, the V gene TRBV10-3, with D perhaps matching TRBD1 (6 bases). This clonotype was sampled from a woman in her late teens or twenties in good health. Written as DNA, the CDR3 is TGTGCCATCACGATCAGGGGCGTGAACACTGAAGCTTTCTTT. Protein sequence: CAITIRGVNTEAFF.